This T cell receptor (beta chain) was captured in a study of response to subunit inactivated influenza vaccine. Points from the study as a whole: It was the authors' suggestion that each seasonal influenza vaccination recruits few new T cells.

MiXCR was run by TCRdb on the RT-PCR reads, yielding one entry per CDR3 protein. The sample has over 400,000 distinct CDR3 sequences, roughly 13% seen once. This clonotype was seen more than once but under ten times. Its antigen is currently unknown. Trimming took 6 bases from V and 5 from J; bases not matched to a gene: 6. Germline CDR1 and CDR2: SNHLY and FYNNEI. The CDR3 is made up of 13 amino acids. V usage is TRBV2 and J usage is TRBJ2-5; the match to TRBD1 covers 7 bases. The sample was PBMCs from blood, taken roughly 48 days after vaccination. The receptor comes from a man aged 50 to 59 who received an inactivated influenza vaccine. The CDR3 sequence: CASRRGQGETQYF. The CDR3 DNA sequence: TGTGCCAGCAGGAGGGGGCAAGGGGAGACCCAGTACTTC.